Listed below are T cell receptor beta chains from one sample, sequenced in a study of blood T cell repertoires in COVID-19. Profiling relied on immunoSEQ multiplex PCR, and the TCRdb table lists in-frame clones only, not all of them. The sample has roughly 60,000 clones, 84% seen once. Input material: peripheral blood. Receptors were obtained from a woman aged 60 to 75 with acute or convalescent COVID-19. CDR3s include the opening cysteine and the closing phenylalanine or tryptophan. Each record gives: clone size, D gene, J gene, V gene, CDR3 protein, CDR3 DNA. D genes are given only for firm matches. Clone size is shown for a subset of rows, as once, few, many or a class of expanded clone.

abundance: NA
d_gene: TRBD1
j_gene: TRBJ1-1
v_gene: TRBV3-1/TRBV3-2
CDR3aa: CASSPRDRGLGGTEAFF
CDR3nt: TGTGCCAGCAGCCCACGGGACAGGGGCCTCGGGGGCACTGAAGCTTTCTTT

abundance: few
d_gene: TRBD2
j_gene: TRBJ2-7
v_gene: TRBV11-3
CDR3aa: CASSPVGGEQYF
CDR3nt: TGTGCCAGCAGCCCAGTGGGGGGGGAGCAGTACTTC

abundance: NA
d_gene: TRBD1
j_gene: TRBJ1-2
v_gene: TRBV27
CDR3aa: CASSRQGANYGYTF
CDR3nt: TGTGCCAGCAGTCGACAGGGGGCCAACTATGGCTACACCTTC

abundance: NA
d_gene: NA
j_gene: TRBJ2-7
v_gene: TRBV5-1
CDR3aa: CASSVEDSYEQYF
CDR3nt: TGCGCCAGCAGCGTAGAGGACAGCTACGAGCAGTACTTC

abundance: NA
d_gene: NA
j_gene: TRBJ1-6
v_gene: TRBV6-1
CDR3aa: CASSSTAGKPLHF
CDR3nt: TGTGCCAGCAGTTCGACCGCAGGGAAACCCCTCCACTTT

abundance: NA
d_gene: TRBD1
j_gene: TRBJ2-6
v_gene: TRBV24-1
CDR3aa: CATSDSGTGSAGANVLTF
CDR3nt: TGTGCCACCAGTGACTCCGGGACAGGGTCGGCTGGGGCCAACGTCCTGACTTTC

abundance: NA
d_gene: NA
j_gene: TRBJ2-1
v_gene: TRBV9
CDR3aa: CASSVDSNRAEFF
CDR3nt: TGTGCCAGCAGCGTAGATTCGAACAGGGCAGAGTTCTTC

abundance: NA
d_gene: TRBD1
j_gene: TRBJ1-4
v_gene: TRBV4-2
CDR3aa: CASSHLPGQGATNEKLFF
CDR3nt: TGTGCCAGCAGCCACCTCCCGGGACAGGGGGCAACTAATGAAAAACTGTTTTTT

abundance: NA
d_gene: NA
j_gene: TRBJ1-1
v_gene: TRBV29-1
CDR3aa: CSVMKGGDTEAFF
CDR3nt: TGCAGCGTTATGAAGGGAGGGGACACTGAAGCTTTCTTT

abundance: NA
d_gene: NA
j_gene: TRBJ1-4
v_gene: TRBV18
CDR3aa: CASSRAGQEKLFF
CDR3nt: TGTGCCAGCTCACGGGCAGGGCAGGAGAAACTGTTTTTT

abundance: once
d_gene: TRBD1
j_gene: TRBJ1-2
v_gene: TRBV24-1
CDR3aa: CATSGGGTGDGYTF
CDR3nt: TGTGCCACCAGTGGGGGGGGGACAGGGGATGGCTACACCTTC

abundance: NA
d_gene: TRBD1
j_gene: TRBJ2-2
v_gene: TRBV5-1
CDR3aa: CASSGAGGANTGELFF
CDR3nt: TGCGCCAGCAGCGGAGCAGGGGGCGCGAACACCGGGGAGCTGTTTTTT